These T cell receptor beta chains were read from a single sample in a study of cytomegalovirus exposure and HLA in healthy donors. Generated by immunoSEQ multiplex PCR, the TCRdb table keeps only in-frame clones and is missing some. The sample lists around 140,000 clones; roughly 71% were seen once. The sample consisted of PBMCs. The source is a man in his thirties or forties in good health and CMV-seronegative. CDR3s include the opening cysteine and the closing phenylalanine or tryptophan. Fields, in order: clone size, J gene, D gene, V gene, CDR3 protein, CDR3 DNA. A D gene is named only where the DNA matches it firmly. Only some rows state a clone size, as once, few, many or a class for expanded clones.

>.|TRBJ2-1|TRBD2|TRBV5-1
CASSLVPSGSGGEQFF
TGCGCCAGCAGCTTGGTCCCTAGCGGGAGCGGCGGTGAGCAGTTCTTC
>.|TRBJ2-7|TRBD1|TRBV28
CASINARTGGGEQYF
TGTGCCAGCATTAATGCCCGAACAGGGGGTGGGGAGCAGTACTTC
>.|TRBJ1-5|.|TRBV28
CASSVGNQPQHF
TGTGCCAGCAGTGTAGGCAATCAGCCCCAGCATTTT
>.|TRBJ1-3|TRBD1|TRBV2
CAKGGDRATGNTIYF
TGTGCCAAAGGAGGGGACAGGGCGACTGGAAACACCATATATTTT
>.|TRBJ2-3|.|TRBV18
CASSQGRLGTDTQYF
TGTGCCAGCTCACAGGGTCGACTAGGCACAGATACGCAGTATTTT
>.|TRBJ1-1|.|TRBV11-2
CASSLVGVTTEAFF
TGTGCCAGCAGCTTAGTAGGGGTGACGACTGAAGCTTTCTTT
>.|TRBJ1-4|.|TRBV10-1
CASRQGEKLFF
TGCGCCAGCAGACAGGGTGAAAAACTGTTTTTT
>once|TRBJ1-2|TRBD1|TRBV10-3
CAISELQSRDRAGYTF
TGTGCCATCAGTGAGTTACAGTCCCGGGACAGGGCTGGCTACACCTTC
>once|TRBJ2-1|TRBD1|TRBV4-1
CASSQVGTGGTGEQFF
TGCGCCAGCAGCCAAGTGGGGACAGGGGGCACGGGGGAGCAGTTCTTC
>.|TRBJ2-3|TRBD2|TRBV7-9
CASSDGTSGGWEDTQYF
TGTGCCAGCAGCGACGGGACTAGCGGGGGGTGGGAAGATACGCAGTATTTT
>few|TRBJ2-2|.|TRBV7-9
CASRPGENTGELFF
TGTGCCAGCCGCCCAGGGGAGAACACCGGGGAGCTGTTTTTT
>few|TRBJ2-2|TRBD1|TRBV15
CATSRARTGRNTGELFF
TGTGCCACCAGCAGAGCTAGGACAGGACGGAACACCGGGGAGCTGTTTTTT
>.|TRBJ2-3|.|TRBV11-2
CASSYPDRSGTDTQYF
TGTGCCAGCAGCTACCCTGACAGGTCCGGCACAGATACGCAGTATTTT
>.|TRBJ2-1|TRBD2|TRBV28
CAINSGRGGGNEQFF
TGTGCCATCAATAGCGGGAGGGGAGGGGGCAATGAGCAGTTCTTC
>.|TRBJ2-1|.|TRBV30
CAWSNGLTTNNEQFF
TGTGCCTGGAGCAACGGACTGACCACGAACAATGAGCAGTTCTTC
>.|TRBJ2-2|TRBD2|TRBV4-1
CASSQDSGGYTGELFF
TGCGCCAGCAGCCAAGATAGCGGGGGCTACACCGGGGAGCTGTTTTTT
>.|TRBJ2-2|.|TRBV5-1
CASSRQGGANTGELFF
TGCGCCAGCAGCCGCCAAGGCGGGGCGAACACCGGGGAGCTGTTTTTT
>few|TRBJ1-2|.|TRBV5-1
CASSKDTNYGYTF
TGCGCCAGCAGTAAGGACACTAACTATGGCTACACCTTC
>.|TRBJ1-1|.|TRBV28
CASSPLGARAFF
TGTGCCAGCAGTCCCCTGGGGGCGCGGGCTTTCTTT
>few|TRBJ1-5|TRBD1|TRBV4-2
CASSQAQGVQPQHF
TGTGCCAGCAGCCAAGCACAGGGGGTCCAGCCCCAGCATTTT
>.|TRBJ2-1|.|TRBV7-2
CASTTANGGRNEQFF
TGTGCCAGCACCACTGCCAACGGGGGACGCAATGAGCAGTTCTTC
>few|TRBJ1-6|TRBD1|TRBV4-2
CASSQPRQGSGSPLHF
TGTGCCAGCAGCCAACCTAGACAGGGAAGTGGTTCACCCCTCCACTTT
>.|TRBJ1-2|.|TRBV10-3
CAISESVGSGYTF
TGTGCCATCAGTGAGTCCGTTGGGAGCGGCTACACCTTC
>.|TRBJ2-1|.|TRBV6-6
CASSYSTGNEQFF
TGTGCCAGCAGTTACTCGACTGGGAATGAGCAGTTCTTC
>.|TRBJ1-1|TRBD1|TRBV5-1
CASSCSGTGRDGTEAFF
TGCGCCAGCAGCTGTAGCGGGACAGGGAGAGATGGCACTGAAGCTTTCTTT
>.|TRBJ2-1|TRBD2|TRBV10-1
CASSDSGRARNEQFF
TGCGCCAGCAGTGATAGCGGGAGGGCCCGGAATGAGCAGTTCTTC
>.|TRBJ2-7|.|TRBV7-8
CASSLNPDTGHEQYF
TGTGCCAGCAGCTTAAACCCGGACACCGGCCACGAGCAGTACTTC
>.|TRBJ1-2|.|TRBV5-1
CASSLGYGGQNYGYTF
TGCGCCAGCAGCTTGGGGTATGGGGGCCAAAACTATGGCTACACCTTC
>.|TRBJ1-2|.|TRBV30
CAWSVSGTSGYTF
TGTGCCTGGAGTGTATCCGGGACATCTGGCTACACCTTC
>.|TRBJ2-3|.|TRBV6-1
CASRQAGTDTQYF
TGTGCCAGCAGACAGGCAGGGACAGATACGCAGTATTTT
>.|TRBJ2-2|TRBD2|TRBV28
CASSTGGGAPGELFF
TGTGCCAGCAGTACAGGCGGGGGAGCCCCGGGGGAGCTGTTTTTT
>once|TRBJ1-1|.|TRBV5-1
CASSLAPGGVQVGTEAFF
TGCGCCAGCAGCTTGGCCCCGGGGGGAGTTCAGGTTGGCACTGAAGCTTTCTTT
>.|TRBJ1-3|.|TRBV19
CASKRGLGRVGNTIYF
TGTGCCAGTAAGAGAGGACTTGGTCGGGTCGGAAACACCATATATTTT
>.|TRBJ2-1|TRBD1|TRBV28
CASSFPRGQDNEQFF
TGTGCCAGCAGTTTCCCTCGGGGACAGGACAATGAGCAGTTCTTC
>.|TRBJ2-5|TRBD1|TRBV15
CATSMTGAGETQYF
TGTGCCACCAGCATGACAGGGGCCGGGGAGACCCAGTACTTC
>.|TRBJ1-1|TRBD1|TRBV30
CAWTLGQGDTEAFF
TGTGCCTGGACCCTCGGACAGGGGGACACTGAAGCTTTCTTT
>few|TRBJ1-4|.|TRBV2
CASSEPVTNEKLFF
TGTGCCAGCAGTGAACCGGTAACTAATGAAAAACTGTTTTTT
>.|TRBJ1-1|.|TRBV21-1
CASSNSRNTEAFF
TGTGCCAGCAGCAATAGCAGGAACACTGAAGCTTTCTTT
>.|TRBJ1-1|.|TRBV4-1
CASSRGSRRDTEAFF
TGCGCCAGCAGCCGAGGGTCCCGGAGGGACACTGAAGCTTTCTTT
>.|TRBJ1-5|.|TRBV7-9
CASSLTGDSNQPQHF
TGTGCCAGCAGCTTGACAGGAGATAGCAATCAGCCCCAGCATTTT
>few|TRBJ1-5|TRBD1|TRBV7-2
CASSLGWTGDQPQHF
TGTGCCAGCAGCTTAGGGTGGACAGGGGATCAGCCCCAGCATTTT
>.|TRBJ1-3|.|TRBV28
CASKVSRAYSGNTIYF
TGTGCCAGCAAAGTTAGCAGGGCCTACTCTGGAAACACCATATATTTT
>.|TRBJ1-1|.|TRBV4-1
CASSQESGGGNTEAFF
TGCGCCAGCAGCCAAGAGTCAGGAGGAGGGAACACTGAAGCTTTCTTT
>.|TRBJ2-1|.|TRBV12-5
CASGLNPYNEQFF
TGTGCTAGTGGTTTGAACCCCTATAATGAGCAGTTCTTC
>.|TRBJ1-5|TRBD1|TRBV10-3
CAISETEPGQRYQPQHF
TGTGCCATCAGTGAGACGGAACCGGGACAGAGGTATCAGCCCCAGCATTTT
>few|TRBJ2-5|.|TRBV5-1
CASSFSQETQYF
TGCGCCAGCAGCTTCAGCCAAGAGACCCAGTACTTC
>.|TRBJ2-1|.|TRBV7-9
CATPPPGPLGNEQFF
TGTGCCACCCCGCCTCCGGGTCCGCTGGGCAATGAGCAGTTCTTC
>few|TRBJ2-6|TRBD2|TRBV2
CASSETLAGTGANGLTF
TGTGCCAGCAGTGAGACCTTAGCGGGAACTGGGGCCAACGGCCTGACTTTC
>once|TRBJ2-1|.|TRBV7-8
CASSLGGGRSYNEQFF
TGTGCCAGCAGCTTAGGTGGCGGGCGCTCCTACAATGAGCAGTTCTTC
>.|TRBJ1-5|TRBD1|TRBV28
CASSSGQGRQPQHF
TGTGCCAGCAGTTCTGGACAGGGGAGGCAGCCCCAGCATTTT
>.|TRBJ1-3|TRBD1|TRBV7-9
CASSLQGRDTIYF
TGTGCCAGCAGCCTACAGGGGAGAGACACCATATATTTT
>.|TRBJ2-7|.|TRBV5-4
CASSSPTDSYEQYF
TGTGCCAGCAGCTCTCCGACAGACTCCTACGAGCAGTACTTC